The 26 T cell receptor beta chains below were found in one sample sequenced in a study of radiotherapy plus CTLA-4 blockade in lung cancer. Libraries were prepared by immunoSEQ multiplex PCR; TCRdb keeps only in-frame clonotypes and omits some of them. The sample holds around 120,000 clones; about four fifths are singletons and the top ten take over 4%. The sample in question was peripheral blood, obtained from a patient treated with radiotherapy plus ipilimumab. Source of these receptors: a human donor with non-small cell lung cancer who had a partial response to radiotherapy plus ipilimumab.

The chain links TRBV5-4 to TRBJ1-3; weak D call: TRBD1 (5 bases). The germline V gene has CDR1 SGHNT and CDR2 YYREEE (reference sequence). The CDR3 runs 15 residues. The V gene lost 4 bases and the J gene lost 2 bases, with 13 bases spanning the gap. CDR3 protein: CASSQEAGPGNTIYF. CDR3 in DNA: TGTGCCAGCAGCCAAGAGGCGGGACCTGGAAACACCATATATTTT.

The rearrangement joins TRBV19 to TRBJ2-1; the match to TRBD2 covers 11 bases. Trimming removed 5 bases from V and 3 bases from J; junction bases left unmatched: 3. Germline CDR1 and CDR2: LNHDA and SQIVND (reference sequence). This CDR3 region has 15 residues. CDR3 amino acids: CASSVTSGNYNEQFF. CDR3 coding DNA: TGTGCCAGTAGTGTGACTAGCGGGAACTACAATGAGCAGTTCTTC.

This clone was seen more than once but under ten times. The V and J genes are TRBV27 and TRBJ1-2; 11 bases agree with TRBD1. Per germline, CDR1 MNHEY and CDR2 SMNVEV (reference sequence). Trimming took 4 bases from V and 4 from J; bases not matched to a gene: 5. The CDR3 length is 15 residues. CDR3 protein: CASSYRTGGSYGYTF. CDR3 nucleotide sequence: TGTGCCAGCAGTTACCGGACAGGGGGCAGCTATGGCTACACCTTC.

This rearrangement joins TRBV15 to TRBJ2-7; unclear D gene. The CDR3 spans 15 residues. From germline, CDR1 is LNHNV and CDR2 YYDKDF (reference sequence). V lost 0 bases and J 3 bases, leaving 12 bases between the germline ends. CDR3 amino acids: CATSRDQPLFYEQYF. CDR3 bases: TGTGCCACCAGCAGAGACCAACCTCTATTCTACGAGCAGTACTTC.

V usage is TRBV28 and J usage is TRBJ2-3; the D gene is possibly TRBD1 (6 bases). Germline V gene sequence: CDR1 MDHEN, CDR2 SYDVKM. V lost 3 bases and J 1 base, leaving 11 bases between the germline ends. This CDR3 region has 15 residues. CDR3 bases: TGTGCCAGCAGTTTTATCAGGGGCGGCACAGATACGCAGTATTTT. It encodes CASSFIRGGTDTQYF.

This sequence joins TRBV15 and TRBJ2-2; 11 bases are a match to TRBD2. Germline V lookup: CDR1 LNHNV, CDR2 YYDKDF (reference sequence). The CDR3 is 17 amino acids. With V trimmed by 2 bases and J by 5 bases, 7 bases remained unmatched. CDR3 in amino acids: CATSRKLAGERTGELFF. The CDR3 DNA sequence: TGTGCCACCAGCAGAAAACTAGCGGGAGAGCGGACCGGGGAGCTGTTTTTT.

The chain has TRBV19 and TRBJ2-2; 9 bases fit TRBD1. The CDR3 runs 18 residues. The V and J ends lost 4 bases and 6 bases, in that order; junction bases with no gene match: 15. CDR1 and CDR2 (germline): LNHDA, SQIVND (reference sequence). The CDR3 sequence is CASSNIGWDREAPGELFF. Written as DNA, the CDR3 is TGTGCCAGTAGTAACATCGGCTGGGACAGGGAGGCCCCCGGGGAGCTGTTTTTT. Full variable domain (missing parts from reference TRBV19 and TRBJ2-2): DGGITQSPKYLFRKEGQNVTLSCEQNLNHDAMYWYRQDPGQGLRLIYYSQIVNDFQKGDIAEGYSVSREKKESFPLTVTSAQKNPTAFYLCASSNIGWDREAPGELFFGEGSRLTVL.

Of note for this clone: One junction end disagrees with the germline gene, perhaps due to a read error. The rearrangement joins TRBV6-1 to TRBJ2-7; the match to TRBD1 covers 8 bases. The CDR3 loop spans 14 amino acids. Germline V gene data show CDR1 as MNHNS and CDR2 as SASEGT. Here the CDR3 reads CASGQPGQVLRCVF. CDR3 in DNA: TGTGCCAGCGGCCAACCGGGACAGGTCCTACGTTGTGTGTTC.

This rearrangement joins TRBV28 to TRBJ2-3; D unclear. V lost 7 bases to trimming and J lost 2 bases, with 16 bases between them. CDR3 length equals 15 residues. Germline CDR1 is MDHEN and CDR2 is SYDVKM. Written as DNA, the CDR3 is TGTGCCAGCATCCAACGCCGAACTTCCACAGATACGCAGTATTTT. It is translated as CASIQRRTSTDTQYF.

V and J are TRBV6-1 and TRBJ1-3, with TRBD1 matching over 11 bases. V gave up 4 bases and J gave up 2 bases; unmatched junction bases: 4. The CDR3 is 16 residues long. The V gene's germline CDR1 is MNHNS and CDR2 SASEGT. Here the CDR3 DNA reads TGTGCCAGCAGTGTTGGGACAGGGGGGACTGGAAACACCATATATTTT. Its protein product is CASSVGTGGTGNTIYF.

The chain employs TRBV6-5 and TRBJ2-3, with 8 nucleotides matching TRBD2. This CDR3 spans 15 amino acids. In germline, CDR1 is MNHEY, CDR2 SVGAGI. Germline trimming cut 6 bases from V and 5 bases from J; bases unmatched to any gene: 10. CDR3 sequence (DNA): TGTGCCAGCAGGCGGTCAGCGGGAGTGGTAGATACGCAGTATTTT. Its protein is CASRRSAGVVDTQYF.

The chain couples TRBV7-9 to TRBJ2-1; possibly TRBD1 for D (6 bases). The CDR3 contains 15 residues. The germline V gene encodes CDR1 SEHNR and CDR2 FQNEAQ (reference sequence). Trimming removed 8 bases at V and 4 bases at J, with 18 bases between. As DNA, the CDR3 is TGTGCCAGCGGATACGGGAACAGGGTATACAATGAGCAGTTCTTC. Translated, it gives CASGYGNRVYNEQFF.

The V and J genes are TRBV10-3 and TRBJ2-2; weak D call: TRBD2 (6 bases). CDR1 is ENHRY and CDR2 is SYGVKD in the germline V gene. The V end was cut by 6 bases, the J end by 6 bases, with 17 bases between. The CDR3 loop spans 15 amino acids. Written as DNA, the CDR3 is TGTGCCATCAGGGAGGGGTCGGGATGGGCCGGGGAGCTGTTTTTT. This encodes CAIREGSGWAGELFF.

The chain recombines TRBV5-6 with TRBJ2-5; the D gene is possibly TRBD2 (6 bases). Between the trimmed V and J ends, which lost 3 bases and 4 bases, there was a span of 13 bases. There are 14 residues in the CDR3. From germline, CDR1 is SGHDT and CDR2 YYEEEE. CDR3 loop: CASSSGVRGETQYF. CDR3 nucleotides: TGTGCCAGCAGCTCGGGGGTTAGGGGAGAGACCCAGTACTTC.

The CDR3 reads CASSYSWDRIYGYTF. CDR3 DNA: TGTGCCAGCAGTTACTCCTGGGACAGGATCTATGGCTACACCTTC. The chain carries TRBV6-6 and TRBJ1-2; 8 positions match TRBD1. V shed 0 bases and J 4 bases; nucleotides not matched to a gene: 4. Germline V CDR1 and CDR2: MNHNY, SVGAGI (reference sequence). The CDR3 length is 15 residues.

The V and J genes are TRBV7-2 and TRBJ2-7; 8 bases are shared with TRBD2. Germline V gives CDR1 SGHTA, CDR2 FQGNSA. There are 13 residues in the CDR3. Trimming removed 8 bases from V and 4 bases from J; junction bases left unmatched: 7. The DNA for the CDR3 is TGTGCCAGCTCCCCTAGCGGGTCTTACGAGCAGTACGTC. It translates to CASSPSGSYEQYV.

The chain uses TRBV7-2 and TRBJ1-2, with 7 bases identical to TRBD1. The CDR3 has 13 amino acids. With V trimmed by 5 bases and J by 4 bases, 4 bases remained unmatched. CDR1 and CDR2 (germline): SGHTA, FQGNSA. CDR3 in DNA: TGTGCCAGCAGCGCGGGACAGAGCTATGGCTACACCTTC. Protein product: CASSAGQSYGYTF. Together with reference TRBV7-2 and TRBJ1-2, the CDR3 gives the full variable domain: GAGVSQSPSNKVTEKGKDVELRCDPISGHTALYWYRQSLGQGLEFLIYFQGNSAPDKSGLPSDRFSAERTGGSVSTLTIQRTQQEDSAVYLCASSAGQSYGYTFGSGTRLTVV.

This chain uses TRBV10-3 with TRBJ1-2; TRBD1 matches at 8 bases. V gave up 3 bases and J gave up 5 bases; unmatched junction bases: 5. The CDR3 is 14 residues long. CDR1 ENHRY and CDR2 SYGVKD come from the germline V gene. Here the CDR3 DNA reads TGTGCCATCAGTGAATTGACAGGGGAATATGGCTACACCTTC. Translated, it gives CAISELTGEYGYTF.

CDR3 region: CASSLVGGEDSPLHF. CDR3 in DNA: TGTGCCAGCAGCTTGGTCGGAGGCGAGGATTCACCCCTCCACTTT. This chain uses TRBV5-6 with TRBJ1-6; D is unclear. This CDR3 comprises 15 residues. Germline CDR1 is SGHDT and CDR2 is YYEEEE. The V end lost 0 bases, the J end lost 8 bases, and 12 bases lay between the germline ends. The entire variable domain, with the rest obtained from reference TRBV5-6 and TRBJ1-6, is as follows: DAGVTQSPTHLIKTRGQQVTLRCSPKSGHDTVSWYQQALGQGPQFIFQYYEEEERQRGNFPDRFSGHQFPNYSSELNVNALLLGDSALYLCASSLVGGEDSPLHFGNGTRLTVT.

The chain couples TRBV6-1 to TRBJ2-7; the match to TRBD2 covers 7 bases. The CDR3 is 13 residues long. Germline V CDR1 and CDR2: MNHNS, SASEGT. The J segment lost 3 bases and the V segment lost 8 bases, leaving 7 bases of the junction unmatched. The CDR3 DNA is TGTGCCAGCGTACCGGGACTACACTACGAGCAGTACTTC. It translates to CASVPGLHYEQYF.

The chain combines TRBV18 with TRBJ2-5; 7 positions agree with TRBD2. Germline trimming cut 6 bases from V and 5 bases from J; bases unmatched to any gene: 9. This CDR3 is built from 14 residues. CDR1 is KGHSH and CDR2 is LQKENI in the germline V gene. The CDR3 DNA follows: TGTGCCAGCTCGGCCAGCGGGAAGGAGGAGACCCAGTACTTC. It translates to CASSASGKEETQYF.

The chain employs TRBV15 and TRBJ2-5, with 10 nucleotides matching TRBD2. The length of the CDR3 is 16 residues. After removal of 5 bases from V and 6 bases from J, the junction contained 12 bases not matched to a gene. Germline CDR1 reads LNHNV; CDR2 reads YYDKDF (reference sequence). CDR3 nucleotide sequence: TGTGCCACCAGCCGCGGGGACAGCGGGGGGGGGAAGACCCAGTACTTC. Amino acids: CATSRGDSGGGKTQYF.

The chain has TRBV4-3 and TRBJ1-1; D call uncertain. This CDR3 region has 15 residues. CDR1 is LGHNA and CDR2 is YSLEER in the germline V gene. V lost 4 bases to trimming and J lost 0 bases, with 12 bases between them. This CDR3 reads CASSRQITVNTEAFF. For the CDR3, the DNA is TGCGCCAGCAGCCGTCAGATTACAGTGAACACTGAAGCTTTCTTT.

This rearrangement joins TRBV2 to TRBJ1-1; 7 nucleotides agree with TRBD1. V shed 6 bases, J shed 1 base, and the junction held 2 bases outside the gene matches. The CDR3 spans 13 residues. Germline values: CDR1 SNHLY, CDR2 FYNNEI. The CDR3 loop reads CASRRGPNTEAFF. The CDR3 DNA is TGTGCCAGCAGGAGGGGGCCGAACACTGAAGCTTTCTTT.

The rearrangement links TRBV6-5 to TRBJ2-1; no reliable D call. The CDR3 has 14 residues. Trimming left V 2 bases short and J 5 bases short, with 10 bases between. Germline V lookup: CDR1 MNHEY, CDR2 SVGAGI. The CDR3 bases are TGTGCCAGCAGTTACGAGAGAAGCGACAATGAGCAGTTCTTC. This codes for CASSYERSDNEQFF.

The rearrangement links TRBV30 to TRBJ1-1; no firm D call. The germline V gene encodes CDR1 GTSNPN and CDR2 SVGIG (reference sequence). V lost 4 bases to trimming and J lost 1 base, with 4 bases between them. This CDR3 region has 11 residues. The CDR3 sequence: CAWNRNTEAFF. The DNA for the CDR3 is TGTGCCTGGAATCGGAACACTGAAGCTTTCTTT.